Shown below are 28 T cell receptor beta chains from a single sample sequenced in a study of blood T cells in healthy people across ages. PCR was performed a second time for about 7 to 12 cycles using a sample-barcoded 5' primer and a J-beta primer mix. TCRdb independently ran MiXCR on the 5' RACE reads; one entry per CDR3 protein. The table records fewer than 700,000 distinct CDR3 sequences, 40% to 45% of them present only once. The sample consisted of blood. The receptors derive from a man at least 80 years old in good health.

For the CDR3, the DNA is TGTGCCAGCAGTGAATCGTACATCTACCAAGAGACCCAGTACTTC. It translates to CASSESYIYQETQYF. The chain recombines TRBV25-1 with TRBJ2-5; the D is unclear. CDR1 is MGHDK and CDR2 is SYGVNS in the germline V gene. With 1 base removed from V and 0 bases from J, the gap between germline ends came to 9 bases. The CDR3 has 15 amino acids.

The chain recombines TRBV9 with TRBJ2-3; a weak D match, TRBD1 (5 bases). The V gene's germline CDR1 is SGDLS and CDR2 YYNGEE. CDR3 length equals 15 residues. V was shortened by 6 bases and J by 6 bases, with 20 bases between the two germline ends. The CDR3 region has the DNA TGTGCCAGCACCAAGGACATATCCCTTGGGGATACGCAGTATTTT. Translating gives CASTKDISLGDTQYF.

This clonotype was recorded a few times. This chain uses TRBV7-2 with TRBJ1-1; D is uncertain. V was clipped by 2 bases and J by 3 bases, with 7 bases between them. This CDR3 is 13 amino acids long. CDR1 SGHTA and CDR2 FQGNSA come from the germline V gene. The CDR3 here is CASSLMGYTEAFF. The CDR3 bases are TGTGCCAGCAGCTTAATGGGGTACACTGAAGCTTTCTTT.

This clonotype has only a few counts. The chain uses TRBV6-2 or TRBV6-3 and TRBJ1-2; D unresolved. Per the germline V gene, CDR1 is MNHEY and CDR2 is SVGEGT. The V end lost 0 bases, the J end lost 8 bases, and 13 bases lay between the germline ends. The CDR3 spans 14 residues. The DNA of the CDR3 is TGTGCCAGCAGTTACTCGCGGCGGGAGTGGGGCTACACCTTC. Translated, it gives CASSYSRREWGYTF.

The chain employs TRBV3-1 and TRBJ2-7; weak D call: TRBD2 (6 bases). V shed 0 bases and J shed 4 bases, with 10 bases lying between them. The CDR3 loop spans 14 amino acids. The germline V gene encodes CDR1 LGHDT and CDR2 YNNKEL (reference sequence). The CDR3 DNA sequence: TGTGCCAGCAGCCAAGATCTCGGGGGTTACGAGCAGTACTTC. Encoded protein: CASSQDLGGYEQYF.

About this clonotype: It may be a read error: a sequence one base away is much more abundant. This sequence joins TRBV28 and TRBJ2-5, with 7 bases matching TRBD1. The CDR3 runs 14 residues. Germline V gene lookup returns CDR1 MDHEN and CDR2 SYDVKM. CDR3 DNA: TGTGCCGGCAGCCGAGGGACAGTACAAGAGACCCAGTACTTC. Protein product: CAGSRGTVQETQYF.

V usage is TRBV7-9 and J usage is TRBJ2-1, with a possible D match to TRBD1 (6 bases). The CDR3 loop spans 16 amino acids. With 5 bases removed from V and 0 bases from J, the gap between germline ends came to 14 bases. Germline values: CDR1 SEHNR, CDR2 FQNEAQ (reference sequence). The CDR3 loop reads CASSPLDSSSYNEQFF. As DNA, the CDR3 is TGTGCCAGCAGCCCATTGGACAGCAGCTCCTACAATGAGCAGTTCTTC.

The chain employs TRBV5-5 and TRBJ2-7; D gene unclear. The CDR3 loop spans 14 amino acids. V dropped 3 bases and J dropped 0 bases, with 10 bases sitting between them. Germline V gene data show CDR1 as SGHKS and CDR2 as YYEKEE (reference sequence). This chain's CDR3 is CASSYFQSSYEQYF. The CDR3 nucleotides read TGTGCCAGCAGCTACTTTCAAAGCTCCTACGAGCAGTACTTC.

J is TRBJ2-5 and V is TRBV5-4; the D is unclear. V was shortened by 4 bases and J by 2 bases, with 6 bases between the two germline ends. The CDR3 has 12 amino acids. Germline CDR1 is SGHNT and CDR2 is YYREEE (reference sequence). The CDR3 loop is CASSEPQETQYF. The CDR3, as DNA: TGTGCCAGCAGCGAACCTCAAGAGACCCAGTACTTC. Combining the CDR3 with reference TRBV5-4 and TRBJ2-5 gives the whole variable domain ETGVTQSPTHLIKTRGQQVTLRCSSQSGHNTVSWYQQALGQGPQFIFQYYREEENGRGNFPPRFSGLQFPNYSSELNVNALELDDSALYLCASSEPQETQYFGPGTRLLVL.

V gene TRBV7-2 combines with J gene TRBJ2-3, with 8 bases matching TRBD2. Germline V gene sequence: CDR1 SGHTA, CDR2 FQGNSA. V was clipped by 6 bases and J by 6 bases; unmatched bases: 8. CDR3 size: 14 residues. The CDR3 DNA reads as TGTGCCAGCAGACCGACTAGCGAGGTTGATACGCAGTATTTT. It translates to CASRPTSEVDTQYF.

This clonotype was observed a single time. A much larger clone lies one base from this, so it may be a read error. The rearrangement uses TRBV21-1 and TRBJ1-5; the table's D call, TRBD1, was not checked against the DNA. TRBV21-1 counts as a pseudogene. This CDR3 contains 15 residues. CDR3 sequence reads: CTSSKGDRLNQPQHF. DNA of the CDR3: TGTACCAGCAGCAAGGGGGACAGGCTTAATCAGCCCCAGCATTTT.

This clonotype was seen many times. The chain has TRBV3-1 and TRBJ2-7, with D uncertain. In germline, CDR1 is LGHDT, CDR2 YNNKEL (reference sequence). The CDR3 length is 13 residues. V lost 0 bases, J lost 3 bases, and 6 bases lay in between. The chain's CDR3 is CASSQERNYEQYF. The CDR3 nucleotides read TGTGCCAGCAGCCAAGAACGCAACTACGAGCAGTACTTC.

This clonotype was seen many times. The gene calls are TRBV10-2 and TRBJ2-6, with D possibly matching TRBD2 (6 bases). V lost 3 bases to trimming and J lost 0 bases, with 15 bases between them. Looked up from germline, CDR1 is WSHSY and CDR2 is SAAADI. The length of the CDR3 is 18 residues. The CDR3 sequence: CASSDSGTSISGANVLTF. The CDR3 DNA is TGCGCCAGCAGTGATTCCGGGACTTCGATCTCTGGGGCCAACGTCCTGACTTTC.

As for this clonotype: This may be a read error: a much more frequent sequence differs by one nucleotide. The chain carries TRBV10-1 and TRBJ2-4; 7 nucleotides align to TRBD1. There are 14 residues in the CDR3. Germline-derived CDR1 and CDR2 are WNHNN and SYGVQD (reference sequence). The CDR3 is CAGSDRDSRNIQYF. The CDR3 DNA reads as TGCGCCGGCAGTGACCGGGACAGTCGAAACATTCAGTACTTC.

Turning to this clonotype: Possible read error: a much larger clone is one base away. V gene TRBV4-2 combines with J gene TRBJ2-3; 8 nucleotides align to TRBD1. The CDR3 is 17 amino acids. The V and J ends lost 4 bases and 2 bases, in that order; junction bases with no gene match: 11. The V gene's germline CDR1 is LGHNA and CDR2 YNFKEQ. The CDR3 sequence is CASSPADRASFTDTQYF. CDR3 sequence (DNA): TGTGCCAGCAGCCCAGCGGACAGGGCAAGTTTCACAGATACGCAGTATTTT.

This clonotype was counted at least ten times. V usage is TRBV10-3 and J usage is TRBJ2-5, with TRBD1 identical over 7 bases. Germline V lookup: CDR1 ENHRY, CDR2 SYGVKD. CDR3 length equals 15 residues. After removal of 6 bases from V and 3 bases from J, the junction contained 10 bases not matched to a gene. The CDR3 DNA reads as TGTGCCATCAGCTTTGGACAGGCGAAAAAAGAGACCCAGTACTTC. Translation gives CAISFGQAKKETQYF.

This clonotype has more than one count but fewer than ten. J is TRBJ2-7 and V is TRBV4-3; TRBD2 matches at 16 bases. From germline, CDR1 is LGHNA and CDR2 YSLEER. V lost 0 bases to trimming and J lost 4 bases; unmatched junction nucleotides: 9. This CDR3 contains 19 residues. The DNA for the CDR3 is TGCGCCAGCAGCCAAGACTTGGGACTAGCGGGGGGGAGGTTTTACGAGCAGTACTTC. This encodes CASSQDLGLAGGRFYEQYF.

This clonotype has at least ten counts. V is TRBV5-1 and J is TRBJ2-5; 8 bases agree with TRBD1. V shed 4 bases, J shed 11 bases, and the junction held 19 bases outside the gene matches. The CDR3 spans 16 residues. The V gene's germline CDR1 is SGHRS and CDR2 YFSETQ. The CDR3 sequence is CASSLIATGDFNEQYF. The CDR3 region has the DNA TGCGCCAGCAGCCTAATTGCGACAGGGGATTTCAATGAGCAGTACTTC.

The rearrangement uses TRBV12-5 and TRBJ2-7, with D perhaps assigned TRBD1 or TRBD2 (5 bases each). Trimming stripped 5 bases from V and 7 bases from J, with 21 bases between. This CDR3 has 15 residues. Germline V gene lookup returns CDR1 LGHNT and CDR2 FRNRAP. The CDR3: CASGPTGGSYNEQYF. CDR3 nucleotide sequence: TGTGCTAGTGGTCCAACAGGAGGCTCCTACAATGAGCAGTACTTC.

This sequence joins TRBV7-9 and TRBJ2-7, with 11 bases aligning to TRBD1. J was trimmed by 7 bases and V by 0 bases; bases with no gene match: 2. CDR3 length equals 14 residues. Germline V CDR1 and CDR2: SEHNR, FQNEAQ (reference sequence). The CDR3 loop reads CASSLAWDRGEQYF. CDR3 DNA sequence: TGTGCCAGCAGCTTAGCCTGGGACAGGGGGGAGCAGTACTTC.

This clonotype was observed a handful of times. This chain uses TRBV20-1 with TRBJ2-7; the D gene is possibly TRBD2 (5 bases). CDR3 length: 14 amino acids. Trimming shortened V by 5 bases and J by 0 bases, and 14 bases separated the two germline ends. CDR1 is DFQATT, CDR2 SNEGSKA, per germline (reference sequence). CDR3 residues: CSALKSGSSYEQYF. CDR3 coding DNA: TGCAGTGCTCTTAAAAGCGGTTCCTCCTACGAGCAGTACTTC.

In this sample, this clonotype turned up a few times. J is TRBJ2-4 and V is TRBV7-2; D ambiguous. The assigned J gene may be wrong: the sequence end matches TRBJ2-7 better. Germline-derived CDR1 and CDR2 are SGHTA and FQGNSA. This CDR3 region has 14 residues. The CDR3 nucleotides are TGTGCCAGCACTTTGACCTCTCCGACGGGCGAGCAGTACTTC. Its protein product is CASTLTSPTGEQYF.

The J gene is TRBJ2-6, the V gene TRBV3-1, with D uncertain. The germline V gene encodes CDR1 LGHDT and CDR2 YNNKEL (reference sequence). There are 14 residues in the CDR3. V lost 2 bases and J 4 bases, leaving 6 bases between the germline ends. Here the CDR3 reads CASSQIPGANVLTF. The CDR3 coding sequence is TGTGCCAGCAGCCAAATACCCGGGGCCAACGTCCTGACTTTC.

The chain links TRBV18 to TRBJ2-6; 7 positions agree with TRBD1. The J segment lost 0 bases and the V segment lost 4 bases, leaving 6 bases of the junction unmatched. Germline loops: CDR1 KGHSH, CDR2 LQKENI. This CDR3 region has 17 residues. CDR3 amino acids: CASSQGQSLSGANVLTF. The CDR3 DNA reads TGTGCCAGCTCACAGGGACAGTCTCTCTCTGGGGCCAACGTCCTGACTTTC. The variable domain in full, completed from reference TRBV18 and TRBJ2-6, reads NAGVMQNPRHLVRRRGQEARLRCSPMKGHSHVYWYRQLPEEGLKFMVYLQKENIIDESGMPKERFSAEFPKEGPSILRIQQVVRGDSAAYFCASSQGQSLSGANVLTFGAGSRLTVL.

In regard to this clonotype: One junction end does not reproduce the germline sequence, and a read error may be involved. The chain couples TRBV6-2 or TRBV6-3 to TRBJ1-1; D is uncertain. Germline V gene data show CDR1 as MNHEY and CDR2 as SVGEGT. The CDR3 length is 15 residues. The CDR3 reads CASSWFRGPFTGAFF. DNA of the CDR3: TGTGCCAGCAGTTGGTTTCGAGGGCCTTTCACTGGAGCTTTCTTT.

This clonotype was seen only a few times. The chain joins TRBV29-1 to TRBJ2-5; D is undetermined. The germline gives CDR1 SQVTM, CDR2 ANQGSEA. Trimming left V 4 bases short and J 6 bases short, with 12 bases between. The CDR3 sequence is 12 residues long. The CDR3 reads CSVVGLVKTQYF. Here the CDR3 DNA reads TGCAGCGTTGTGGGCCTCGTGAAGACCCAGTACTTC.

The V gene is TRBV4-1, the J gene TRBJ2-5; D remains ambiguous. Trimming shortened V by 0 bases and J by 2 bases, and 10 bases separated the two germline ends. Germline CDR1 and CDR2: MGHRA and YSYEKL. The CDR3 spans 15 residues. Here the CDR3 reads CASSQEQRRQETQYF. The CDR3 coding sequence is TGCGCCAGCAGCCAAGAACAAAGGAGACAAGAGACCCAGTACTTC.

The CDR3 coding sequence is TGTGCCAGCAGCGGAGGCCCTTCCGGACTAGCGGGAGGTTACAATGAGCAGTTCTTC. This translates into CASSGGPSGLAGGYNEQFF. The chain has TRBV9 and TRBJ2-1, with 14 bases aligning to TRBD2. This CDR3 spans 19 amino acids. The germline V gene encodes CDR1 SGDLS and CDR2 YYNGEE. The junction had 12 bases not matched to a gene; V was cut back by 3 bases and J by 4 bases.